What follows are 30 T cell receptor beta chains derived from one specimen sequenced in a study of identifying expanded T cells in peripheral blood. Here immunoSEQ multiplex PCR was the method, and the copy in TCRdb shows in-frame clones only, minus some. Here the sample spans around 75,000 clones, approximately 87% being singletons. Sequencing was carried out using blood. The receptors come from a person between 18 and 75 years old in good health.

CDR3 amino acids: CASSSDRSNSPLHF. The CDR3 nucleotides are TGTGCCAGCAGCTCGGACCGATCTAATTCACCCCTCCACTTT. V is TRBV5-5 and J is TRBJ1-6; no definite D call. The length of the CDR3 is 14 residues. The germline gives CDR1 SGHKS, CDR2 YYEKEE (reference sequence). Trimming left V 3 bases short and J 6 bases short, with 10 bases between.

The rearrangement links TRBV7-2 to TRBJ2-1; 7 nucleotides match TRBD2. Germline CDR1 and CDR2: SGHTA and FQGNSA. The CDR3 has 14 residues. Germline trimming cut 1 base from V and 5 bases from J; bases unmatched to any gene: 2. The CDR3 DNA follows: TGTGCCAGCAGCTTAGGGACTAGACACAATGAGCAGTTCTTC. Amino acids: CASSLGTRHNEQFF.

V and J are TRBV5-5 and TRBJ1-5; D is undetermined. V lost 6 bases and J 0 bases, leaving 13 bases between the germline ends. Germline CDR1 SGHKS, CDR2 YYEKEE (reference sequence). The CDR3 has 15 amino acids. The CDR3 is CASKLGGYSNQPQHF. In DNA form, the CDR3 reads TGTGCCAGCAAATTAGGAGGCTATAGCAATCAGCCCCAGCATTTT. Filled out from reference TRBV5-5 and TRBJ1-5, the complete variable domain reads DAGVTQSPTHLIKTRGQQVTLRCSPISGHKSVSWYQQVLGQGPQFIFQYYEKEERGRGNFPDRFSARQFPNYSSELNVNALLLGDSALYLCASKLGGYSNQPQHFGDGTRLSIL.

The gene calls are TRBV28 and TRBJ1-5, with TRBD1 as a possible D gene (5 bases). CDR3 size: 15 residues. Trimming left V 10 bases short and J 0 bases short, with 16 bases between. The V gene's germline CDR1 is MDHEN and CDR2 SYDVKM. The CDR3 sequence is CATRGGGPSNQPQHF. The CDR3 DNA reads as TGTGCCACCAGAGGTGGGGGACCTAGCAATCAGCCCCAGCATTTT.

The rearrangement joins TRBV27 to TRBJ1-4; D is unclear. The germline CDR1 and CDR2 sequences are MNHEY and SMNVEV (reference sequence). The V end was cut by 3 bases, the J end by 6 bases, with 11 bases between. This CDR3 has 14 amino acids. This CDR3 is CASSFSGFDEKLFF. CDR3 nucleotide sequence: TGTGCCAGCAGTTTTTCAGGCTTTGATGAAAAACTGTTTTTT. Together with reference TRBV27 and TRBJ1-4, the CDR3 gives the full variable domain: EAQVTQNPRYLITVTGKKLTVTCSQNMNHEYMSWYRQDPGLGLRQIYYSMNVEVTDKGDVPEGYKVSRKEKRNFPLILESPSPNQTSLYFCASSFSGFDEKLFFGSGTQLSVL.

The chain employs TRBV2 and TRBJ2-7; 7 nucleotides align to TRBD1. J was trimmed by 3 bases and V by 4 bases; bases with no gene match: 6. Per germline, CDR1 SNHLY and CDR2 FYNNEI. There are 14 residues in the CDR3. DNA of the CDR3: TGTGCCAGCAGTGGACAGGGTGGAGACTACGAGCAGTACTTC. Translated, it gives CASSGQGGDYEQYF.

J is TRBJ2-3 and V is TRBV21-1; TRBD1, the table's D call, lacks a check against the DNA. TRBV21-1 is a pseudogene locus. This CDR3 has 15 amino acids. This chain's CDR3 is CASSRRGLSTDTQYF. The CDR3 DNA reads TGTGCCAGCAGTCGCAGGGGCCTAAGCACAGATACGCAGTATTTT.

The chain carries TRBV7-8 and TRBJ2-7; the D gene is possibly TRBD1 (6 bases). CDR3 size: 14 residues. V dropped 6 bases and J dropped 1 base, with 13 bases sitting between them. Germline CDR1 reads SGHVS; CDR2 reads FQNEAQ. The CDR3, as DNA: TGTGCCAGCAGGACAGGCCCGCCATCCTACGAGCAGTACTTC. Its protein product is CASRTGPPSYEQYF.

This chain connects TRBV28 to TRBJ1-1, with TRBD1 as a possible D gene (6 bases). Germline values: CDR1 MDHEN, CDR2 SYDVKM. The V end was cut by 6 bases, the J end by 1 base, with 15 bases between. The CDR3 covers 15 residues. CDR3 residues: CASRFGGTENTEAFF. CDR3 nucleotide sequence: TGTGCCAGCAGATTCGGGGGCACAGAGAACACTGAAGCTTTCTTT. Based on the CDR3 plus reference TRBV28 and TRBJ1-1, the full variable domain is DVKVTQSSRYLVKRTGEKVFLECVQDMDHENMFWYRQDPGLGLRLIYFSYDVKMKEKGDIPEGYSVSREKKERFSLILESASTNQTSMYLCASRFGGTENTEAFFGQGTRLTVV.

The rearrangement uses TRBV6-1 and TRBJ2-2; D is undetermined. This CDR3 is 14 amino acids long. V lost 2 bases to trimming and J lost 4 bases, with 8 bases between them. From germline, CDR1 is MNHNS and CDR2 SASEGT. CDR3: CASSERRFTGELFF. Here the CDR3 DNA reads TGTGCCAGCAGTGAACGTAGGTTCACCGGGGAGCTGTTTTTT.

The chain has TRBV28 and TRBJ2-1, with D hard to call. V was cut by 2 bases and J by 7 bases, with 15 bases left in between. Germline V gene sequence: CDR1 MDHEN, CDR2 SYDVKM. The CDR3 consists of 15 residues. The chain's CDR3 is CASSLAGHTQNEQFF. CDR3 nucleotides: TGTGCCAGCAGTTTAGCTGGGCACACACAGAATGAGCAGTTCTTC.

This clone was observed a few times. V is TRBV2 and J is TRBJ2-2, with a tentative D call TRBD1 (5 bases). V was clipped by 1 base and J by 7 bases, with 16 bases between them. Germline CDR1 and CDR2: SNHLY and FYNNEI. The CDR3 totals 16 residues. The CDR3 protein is CASSEGGRVEVGELFF. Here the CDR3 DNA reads TGTGCCAGCAGTGAAGGTGGCAGGGTTGAGGTCGGGGAGCTGTTTTTT.

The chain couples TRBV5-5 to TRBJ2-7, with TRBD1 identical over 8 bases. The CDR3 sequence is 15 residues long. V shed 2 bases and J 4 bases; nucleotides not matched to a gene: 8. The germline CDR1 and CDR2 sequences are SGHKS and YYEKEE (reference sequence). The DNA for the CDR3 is TGTGCCAGCAGCTTAAACTTTCGGACAGGGTACGAGCAGTACTTC. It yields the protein CASSLNFRTGYEQYF.

The chain's CDR3 is CASSVGNYLSTDTQYF. In nucleotides, the CDR3 is TGTGCCAGCAGCGTAGGGAACTATCTGAGCACAGATACGCAGTATTTT. The chain employs TRBV9 and TRBJ2-3; no clear D. Trimming took 0 bases from V and 0 from J, leaving 11 bases between them. CDR1 and CDR2 (germline): SGDLS, YYNGEE. The CDR3 totals 16 residues.

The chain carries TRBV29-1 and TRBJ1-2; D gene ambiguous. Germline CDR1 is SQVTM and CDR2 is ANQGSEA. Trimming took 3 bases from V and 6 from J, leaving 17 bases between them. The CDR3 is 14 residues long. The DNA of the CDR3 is TGCAGCGTTGAGGCTGGAGAGTTTTCGGATGGCTACACCTTC. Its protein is CSVEAGEFSDGYTF.

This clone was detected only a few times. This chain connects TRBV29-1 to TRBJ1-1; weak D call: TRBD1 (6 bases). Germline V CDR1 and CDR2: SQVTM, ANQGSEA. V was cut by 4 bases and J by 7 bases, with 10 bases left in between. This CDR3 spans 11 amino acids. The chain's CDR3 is CSVVGQIEAFF. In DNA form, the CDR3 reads TGCAGCGTTGTAGGACAGATTGAAGCTTTCTTT.

CDR3 nucleotides: TGTGCCAGCAGCTTAACTCAAGAGACCCAGTACTTC. Protein product: CASSLTQETQYF. The V gene is TRBV7-2, the J gene TRBJ2-5; D gene unclear. Germline V lookup: CDR1 SGHTA, CDR2 FQGNSA. V was clipped by 2 bases and J by 2 bases, with 3 bases between them. CDR3 length equals 12 residues.

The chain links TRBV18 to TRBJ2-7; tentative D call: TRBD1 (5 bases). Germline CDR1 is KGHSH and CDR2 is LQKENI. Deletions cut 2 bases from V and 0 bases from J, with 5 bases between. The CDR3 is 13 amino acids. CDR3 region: CASSPDSSYEQYF. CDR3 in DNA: TGTGCCAGCTCACCAGACAGCTCCTACGAGCAGTACTTC.

CDR3 bases: TGTGCCAGTAGTCCAGGGGAAGAAAAACTGTTTTTT. Translated: CASSPGEEKLFF. The chain combines TRBV19 with TRBJ1-4; possibly TRBD1 for D (6 bases). V lost 5 bases and J 8 bases, leaving 9 bases between the germline ends. Germline CDR1 is LNHDA and CDR2 is SQIVND (reference sequence). The CDR3 runs 12 residues.

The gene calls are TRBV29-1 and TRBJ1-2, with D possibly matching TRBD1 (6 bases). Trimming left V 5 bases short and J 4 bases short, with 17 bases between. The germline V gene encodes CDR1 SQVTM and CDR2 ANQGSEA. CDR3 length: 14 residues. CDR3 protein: CSVSRGARCYGYTF. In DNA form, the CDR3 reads TGCAGCGTTAGTCGGGGGGCGAGGTGCTATGGCTACACCTTC.

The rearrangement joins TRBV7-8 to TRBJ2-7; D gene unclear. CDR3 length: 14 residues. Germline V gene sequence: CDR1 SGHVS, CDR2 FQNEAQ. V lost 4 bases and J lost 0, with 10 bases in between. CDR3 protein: CASSSQLSSYEQYF. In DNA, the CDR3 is TGTGCCAGCAGCTCCCAGTTAAGCTCCTACGAGCAGTACTTC.

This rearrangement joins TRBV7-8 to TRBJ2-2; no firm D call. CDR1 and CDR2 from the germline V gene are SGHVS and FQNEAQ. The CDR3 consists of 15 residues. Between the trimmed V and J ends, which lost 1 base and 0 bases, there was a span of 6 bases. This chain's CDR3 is CASSLGGANTGELFF. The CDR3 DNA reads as TGTGCCAGCAGCTTAGGTGGCGCGAACACCGGGGAGCTGTTTTTT. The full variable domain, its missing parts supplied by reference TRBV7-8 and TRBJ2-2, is GAGVSQSPRYKVAKRGQDVALRCDPISGHVSLFWYQQALGQGPEFLTYFQNEAQLDKSGLPSDRFFAERPEGSVSTLKIQRTQQEDSAVYLCASSLGGANTGELFFGEGSRLTVL.

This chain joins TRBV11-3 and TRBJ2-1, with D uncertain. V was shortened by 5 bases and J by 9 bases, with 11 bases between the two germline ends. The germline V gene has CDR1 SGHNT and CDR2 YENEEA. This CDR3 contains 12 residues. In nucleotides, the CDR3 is TGTGCCAGCAGCCCTCGGACGGGTGAGCAGTTCTTC. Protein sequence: CASSPRTGEQFF.

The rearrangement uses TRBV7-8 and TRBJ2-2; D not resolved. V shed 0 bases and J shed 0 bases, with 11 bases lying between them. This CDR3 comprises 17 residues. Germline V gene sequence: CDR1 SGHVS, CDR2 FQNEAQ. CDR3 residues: CASSLAGGNPNTGELFF. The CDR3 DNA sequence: TGTGCCAGCAGCTTAGCGGGCGGTAACCCGAACACCGGGGAGCTGTTTTTT.

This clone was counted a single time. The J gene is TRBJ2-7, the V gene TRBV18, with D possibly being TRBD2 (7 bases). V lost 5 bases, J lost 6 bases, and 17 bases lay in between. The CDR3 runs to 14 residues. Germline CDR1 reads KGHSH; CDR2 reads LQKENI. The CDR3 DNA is TGTGCCAGCTCAATTTCGGCGGGGGCAGTCGAGCAGTACTTC. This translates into CASSISAGAVEQYF.

The CDR3 nucleotides are TGTGCCAGCAGCTTTACTGCACAAGAGACCCAGTACTTC. Amino acids: CASSFTAQETQYF. This sequence joins TRBV5-6 and TRBJ2-5; no firm D call. The CDR3 is 13 residues long. V was pared by 2 bases and J by 2 bases, with 7 bases between. Germline loops: CDR1 SGHDT, CDR2 YYEEEE.

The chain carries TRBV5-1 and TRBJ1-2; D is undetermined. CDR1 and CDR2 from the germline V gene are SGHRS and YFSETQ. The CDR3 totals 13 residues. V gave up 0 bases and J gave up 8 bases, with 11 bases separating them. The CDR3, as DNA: TGCGCCAGCAGCTTGGACAGCCTTGGAGGCTACACCTTC. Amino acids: CASSLDSLGGYTF.

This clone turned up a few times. Here the CDR3 reads CATSRAMSSPLHF. The CDR3 region has the DNA TGTGCCACCAGCAGAGCCATGTCCTCACCCCTCCACTTT. The rearrangement joins TRBV15 to TRBJ1-6; D is undetermined. The V gene's germline CDR1 is LNHNV and CDR2 YYDKDF (reference sequence). Trimming shortened V by 1 base and J by 10 bases, and 8 bases separated the two germline ends. This CDR3 has 13 amino acids. Variable domain in full (rest from reference TRBV15 and TRBJ1-6): DAMVIQNPRYQVTQFGKPVTLSCSQTLNHNVMYWYQQKSSQAPKLLFHYYDKDFNNEADTPDNFQSRRPNTSFCFLDIRSPGLGDTAMYLCATSRAMSSPLHFGNGTRLTVT.

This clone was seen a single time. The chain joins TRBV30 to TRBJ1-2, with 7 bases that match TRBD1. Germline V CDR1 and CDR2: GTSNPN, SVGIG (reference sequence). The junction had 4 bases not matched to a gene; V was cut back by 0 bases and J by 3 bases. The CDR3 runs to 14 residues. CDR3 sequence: CAWSVQGTHYGYTF. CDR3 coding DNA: TGTGCCTGGAGTGTACAGGGGACGCACTATGGCTACACCTTC.

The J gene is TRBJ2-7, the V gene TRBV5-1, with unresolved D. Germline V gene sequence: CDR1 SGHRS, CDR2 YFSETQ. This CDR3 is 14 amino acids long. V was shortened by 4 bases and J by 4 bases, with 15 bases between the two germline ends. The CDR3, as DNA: TGCGCCAGCAGCGCGACCCCCCGCCCGTACGAGCAGTACTTC. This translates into CASSATPRPYEQYF.